The present T cell receptor (beta chain) was sequenced within a study of response to subunit inactivated influenza vaccine. Findings and caveats of the study: With each seasonal influenza vaccination, the authors suggested, few new T cells are recruited.

Per germline, CDR1 MNHEY and CDR2 SVGEGT. The V segment lost 5 bases and the J segment 1 base; nucleotides outside the gene matches: 4. The CDR3 totals 14 residues. TCRdb reprocessed the RT-PCR reads via MiXCR and lists one record per CDR3 protein. The repertoire holds hundreds of thousands of distinct CDR3 sequences, with approximately 14% as singletons. There are many counts of this clonotype. No antigen is known for it. The chain combines TRBV6-2 or TRBV6-3 with TRBJ2-5, with 7 bases fitting TRBD1. The sample in question was PBMCs from blood, obtained about 14 days before vaccination. This TCR was sampled from a man aged 50 or older who received an inactivated influenza vaccine. CDR3 in amino acids: CASSKRDSQETQYF. Written as DNA, the CDR3 is TGTGCCAGCAGTAAGAGGGACAGCCAAGAGACCCAGTACTTC.